This is a list of T cell receptor beta chains from one sample in a study of blood T cell repertoires in COVID-19. The data were produced by immunoSEQ multiplex PCR, yet TCRdb's version contains in-frame clones alone and is incomplete. The sample lists about 190,000 clones; less than 90% were seen once. Sequencing used peripheral blood. The receptors derive from a woman in her 40s with acute or convalescent COVID-19. The CDR3 runs from the conserved cysteine through the conserved F or W. Each record gives: D gene, V gene, J gene, clone size, CDR3 length, CDR3 protein, CDR3 DNA. A D gene is named only where the DNA matches it firmly. Clone size is given for some rows only: seen once, a few or many times, or a class if the clone is expanded.

D: NA; V: TRBV24-1; J: TRBJ2-1; size: NA; length: 15; CDR3: CATSLTGIHSNEQFF; DNA: TGTGCCACCAGTCTCACAGGGATCCACTCCAATGAGCAGTTCTTC
D: NA; V: TRBV7-2; J: TRBJ2-5; size: few; length: 15; CDR3: CASSFTGLRGETQYF; DNA: TGTGCCAGCAGCTTTACGGGACTCCGGGGGGAGACCCAGTACTTC
D: NA; V: TRBV28; J: TRBJ1-3; size: NA; length: 15; CDR3: CASRRTGSSGNTIYF; DNA: TGTGCCAGCAGGAGAACAGGGAGCTCTGGAAACACCATATATTTT
D: TRBD1; V: TRBV2; J: TRBJ2-7; size: NA; length: 13; CDR3: CASNGQGSYEQYF; DNA: TGTGCCAGCAACGGACAGGGGTCCTACGAGCAGTACTTC
D: TRBD1; V: TRBV6-5; J: TRBJ1-5; size: few; length: 14; CDR3: CASTPGQGNQPQHF; DNA: TGTGCCAGCACCCCGGGACAGGGTAATCAGCCCCAGCATTTT
D: NA; V: TRBV11-2; J: TRBJ1-5; size: NA; length: 13; CDR3: CASSLEHRQPQHF; DNA: TGTGCCAGCAGCTTAGAGCACAGGCAGCCCCAGCATTTT
D: NA; V: TRBV9; J: TRBJ2-6; size: once; length: 17; CDR3: CASSVARWGAGANVLTF; DNA: TGTGCCAGCAGCGTAGCCAGGTGGGGAGCTGGGGCCAACGTCCTGACTTTC
D: TRBD1; V: TRBV10-1; J: TRBJ2-3; size: NA; length: 15; CDR3: CASSERGQGSDTQYF; DNA: TGCGCCAGCAGTGAGAGGGGACAGGGCTCAGATACGCAGTATTTT
D: NA; V: TRBV12-3/TRBV12-4; J: TRBJ1-1; size: NA; length: 13; CDR3: CASTTDKNTEAFF; DNA: TGTGCCAGCACCACGGACAAGAACACTGAAGCTTTCTTT
D: NA; V: TRBV19; J: TRBJ1-5; size: NA; length: 17; CDR3: CASSIRGTAHSNQPQHF; DNA: TGTGCCAGTAGTATCCGAGGGACTGCCCATAGCAATCAGCCCCAGCATTTT
D: TRBD1; V: TRBV3-1/TRBV3-2; J: TRBJ1-4; size: few; length: 15; CDR3: CASSRSGTGEGKLFF; DNA: TGTGCCAGCAGCCGATCCGGGACAGGGGAGGGAAAACTGTTTTTT
D: TRBD2; V: TRBV28; J: TRBJ2-3; size: NA; length: 15; CDR3: CASSLAGGYTDTQYF; DNA: TGTGCCAGCAGTCTGGCGGGGGGTTACACAGATACGCAGTATTTT
D: NA; V: TRBV19; J: TRBJ2-1; size: NA; length: 15; CDR3: CASSIVGGRYNEQFF; DNA: TGTGCCAGTAGTATAGTTGGGGGCCGCTACAATGAGCAGTTCTTC
D: NA; V: TRBV5-6; J: TRBJ2-5; size: NA; length: 13; CDR3: CASSLERLETQYF; DNA: TGTGCCAGCAGCTTGGAGCGTTTGGAGACCCAGTACTTC
D: TRBD1; V: TRBV7-2; J: TRBJ2-7; size: NA; length: 15; CDR3: CASSLMTGGLYEQYF; DNA: TGTGCCAGCAGCTTAATGACAGGGGGACTCTACGAGCAGTACTTC
D: TRBD1; V: TRBV3-1/TRBV3-2; J: TRBJ2-3; size: NA; length: 15; CDR3: CASSRRDRGTDTQYF; DNA: TGTGCCAGCAGCCGCCGGGACAGGGGAACAGATACGCAGTATTTT
D: NA; V: TRBV28; J: TRBJ1-2; size: NA; length: 14; CDR3: CASRIRGPNYGYTF; DNA: TGTGCCAGCAGAATCAGGGGACCAAACTATGGCTACACCTTC
D: NA; V: TRBV29-1; J: TRBJ1-4; size: NA; length: 15; CDR3: CSVLASGRDNEKLFF; DNA: TGCAGCGTCCTAGCGTCCGGCAGGGATAATGAAAAACTGTTTTTT
D: NA; V: TRBV7-9; J: TRBJ1-1; size: NA; length: 15; CDR3: CASSLAQGIRTEAFF; DNA: TGTGCCAGCAGCTTAGCGCAGGGGATCAGGACTGAAGCTTTCTTT
D: NA; V: TRBV6-5; J: TRBJ1-1; size: NA; length: 16; CDR3: CASSYRQGPVNTEAFF; DNA: TGTGCCAGCAGTTACCGGCAGGGGCCCGTGAACACTGAAGCTTTCTTT
D: NA; V: TRBV20-1; J: TRBJ2-7; size: NA; length: 11; CDR3: CSASRDYEQYF; DNA: TGCAGTGCTTCTCGAGACTACGAGCAGTACTTC
D: NA; V: TRBV7-2; J: TRBJ2-3; size: NA; length: 12; CDR3: CASSYLRDTQYF; DNA: TGTGCCAGCAGTTACTTACGCGATACGCAGTATTTT
D: TRBD1; V: TRBV3-1/TRBV3-2; J: TRBJ1-1; size: few; length: 13; CDR3: CASSQIQGAEAFF; DNA: TGTGCCAGCAGCCAGATACAGGGGGCTGAAGCTTTCTTT
D: NA; V: TRBV30; J: TRBJ2-2; size: few; length: 14; CDR3: CAWSVLTGAGELFF; DNA: TGTGCCTGGAGTGTACTAACGGGAGCCGGGGAGCTGTTTTTT
D: NA; V: TRBV5-1; J: TRBJ2-2; size: NA; length: 15; CDR3: CASSLELQGTGELFF; DNA: TGCGCCAGCAGCTTGGAATTGCAGGGCACCGGGGAGCTGTTTTTT